The 10 T cell receptor beta chains below were found in one sample sequenced in a study of cytomegalovirus exposure and HLA in healthy donors. The PCR had 60 Vbeta and 13 Jbeta primers. The method was immunoSEQ multiplex PCR; TCRdb's version includes in-frame clones alone and lacks a portion of them. Among some 110,000 clones listed, roughly 15% were seen once. The sample consisted of PBMCs. These receptors came from a female donor in good health and CMV-seronegative.

This clone has just a few counts. The chain is built from TRBV4-2 and TRBJ2-5; D ambiguous. The V and J ends lost 0 bases and 5 bases respectively, with 13 bases between them. The CDR3 contains 15 residues. Germline assignment: CDR1 LGHNA and CDR2 YNFKEQ. CDR3 coding DNA: TGTGCCAGCAGCCAAGATTTCAGGCCACACGAGACCCAGTACTTC. It encodes CASSQDFRPHETQYF.

J is TRBJ2-6 and V is TRBV27, with D unresolved. V gave up 5 bases and J gave up 1 base, with 9 bases separating them. The CDR3 extends over 15 amino acids. Germline lookup yields CDR1 MNHEY and CDR2 SMNVEV (reference sequence). The CDR3 DNA follows: TGTGCCAGCAGTCGCGACTGGTCTGGGGCCAACGTCCTGACTTTC. Protein product: CASSRDWSGANVLTF.

The V call is TRBV7-9, the J call TRBJ1-2, with D possibly TRBD1 on 5 matching bases. Looked up from germline, CDR1 is SEHNR and CDR2 is FQNEAQ (reference sequence). The CDR3 covers 18 residues. V shed 3 bases and J shed 9 bases, with 29 bases lying between them. CDR3 coding DNA: TGTGCCAGCAGCTTTTTCGAGCCCGTACCAGACAGAGACGAAAGCTACACCTTC. It encodes CASSFFEPVPDRDESYTF.

V is TRBV7-2 and J is TRBJ1-5, with 9 nucleotides matching TRBD1. From germline, CDR1 is SGHTA and CDR2 FQGNSA. Unmatched junction bases numbered 9, after V lost 3 bases and J lost 0 bases. CDR3 size: 18 residues. The CDR3 coding sequence is TGTGCCAGCAGCTTCGCAGGACAGGGGTCTTATAGCAATCAGCCCCAGCATTTT. Protein: CASSFAGQGSYSNQPQHF. Together with reference TRBV7-2 and TRBJ1-5, the CDR3 gives the full variable domain: GAGVSQSPSNKVTEKGKDVELRCDPISGHTALYWYRQSLGQGLEFLIYFQGNSAPDKSGLPSDRFSAERTGGSVSTLTIQRTQQEDSAVYLCASSFAGQGSYSNQPQHFGDGTRLSIL.

A few counts support this clone. The genes are TRBV29-1 and TRBJ2-5; TRBD2 might be the D (6 bases). V was shortened by 2 bases and J by 9 bases, with 10 bases between the two germline ends. CDR3 size: 11 residues. CDR1 and CDR2 from the germline V gene are SQVTM and ANQGSEA. The CDR3 here is CSVETTSSQYF. DNA of the CDR3: TGCAGCGTTGAAACCACTAGCTCCCAGTACTTC.

The chain recombines TRBV19 with TRBJ1-2; TRBD1 matches at 8 bases. The trim removed 5 bases at V and 7 bases at J, leaving 6 bases unmatched. CDR1 is LNHDA, CDR2 SQIVND, per germline (reference sequence). The CDR3 runs to 13 residues. The CDR3 reads CASSPRGRGGYTF. Here the CDR3 DNA reads TGTGCCAGTAGTCCCAGGGGGCGTGGTGGCTACACCTTC.

This chain links TRBV10-2 with TRBJ2-5, with 7 bases matching TRBD1. CDR3 length: 11 residues. Germline values: CDR1 WSHSY, CDR2 SAAADI. Trimming took 7 bases from V and 4 from J; bases not matched to a gene: 0. CDR3 nucleotides: TGCGCCAGCACAGGGGGAGAGACCCAGTACTTC. This sequence encodes CASTGGETQYF.

The gene calls are TRBV5-1 and TRBJ1-1; D possibly corresponds to TRBD1 (5 bases). Germline loops: CDR1 SGHRS, CDR2 YFSETQ. V gave up 0 bases and J gave up 6 bases, with 12 bases separating them. The length of the CDR3 is 14 residues. CDR3 sequence: CASSLEVGASEAFF. CDR3 DNA: TGCGCCAGCAGCTTGGAAGTAGGGGCGTCTGAAGCTTTCTTT.

The rearrangement links TRBV29-1 to TRBJ1-4, with unresolved D. V was trimmed by 7 bases and J by 7 bases, leaving 16 bases between them. The CDR3 consists of 13 residues. CDR1 is SQVTM and CDR2 is ANQGSEA in the germline V gene. CDR3 DNA sequence: TGCAGCGCTCAAAACCCCGGAGGTGAAAAACTGTTTTTT. It translates to CSAQNPGGEKLFF.

This clone was counted between two and nine times. J is TRBJ1-5 and V is TRBV11-2; D is ambiguous. CDR1 and CDR2 (germline): SGHAT, FQNNGV. The CDR3 contains 15 residues. V lost 2 bases to trimming and J lost 2 bases, with 10 bases between them. The CDR3 region has the DNA TGTGCCAGCAGCTTATGGGGAGATCGCAATCAGCCCCAGCATTTT. As protein: CASSLWGDRNQPQHF.